These T cell receptor beta chains were read from a single sample in a study of cytomegalovirus exposure and HLA in healthy donors. Some clones are missing from TCRdb's copy, which holds only in-frame ones; the method was immunoSEQ multiplex PCR. Found here are about 140,000 clones, around four fifths of them singletons; the top ten hold around 7.8%. Sequencing input: PBMCs. These receptor sequences come from a woman aged 50 to 60 in good health and CMV-seropositive. Each CDR3 is given with its conserved first and last residue. A D gene is named only where the DNA matches it firmly. For some rows the clone size is stated as once, few or many, or as a class when expanded; others skip it.

j_call d_call v_call clone_size cdr3_nt cdr3_aa
TRBJ2-1 TRBD1 TRBV7-2 once TGTGCCAGCAGCTTAGTTGGGACAGGAGTCCCCGGTGAGCAGTTCTTC CASSLVGTGVPGEQFF
TRBJ2-1 TRBD2 TRBV7-3 . TGTGCCAGCAGCTTCGGTAGCGGGAGCTCCTACAATGAGCAGTTCTTC CASSFGSGSSYNEQFF
TRBJ2-7 . TRBV27 . TGTGCCAGCAGTAAACAGGCGAACTACGAGCAGTACTTC CASSKQANYEQYF
TRBJ2-3 TRBD2 TRBV15 . TGTGCCACCAGCAGATTACGGGAGGTAACAGATACGCAGTATTTT CATSRLREVTDTQYF
TRBJ1-1 . TRBV7-6 . TGTGCCAGCAGCCCCGCCGGGATACTGAACACTGAAGCTTTCTTT CASSPAGILNTEAFF
TRBJ2-5 TRBD2 TRBV13 . TGTGCCAGCAGGCAAAGTAGCGGGACGGATGGAACTAGCGGATTTCAAGAGACCCAGTACTTC CASRQSSGTDGTSGFQETQYF
TRBJ1-2 TRBD1 TRBV4-1 . TGCGCCAGCAGCCAAGATCCGACAGGGATCCTCTATGGCTACACCTTC CASSQDPTGILYGYTF
TRBJ2-5 . TRBV7-3 . TGTGCCAGCAGCCCACGCCCCGACATAGAGACCCAGTACTTC CASSPRPDIETQYF
TRBJ2-7 TRBD2 TRBV19 . TGTGCCAGTAGCGACTTCGGGGGGACCTACGAGCAGTACTTC CASSDFGGTYEQYF
TRBJ2-3 . TRBV7-9 . TGTGCCAGCAGCCTTACCCCTAGGGACTTTTCCTGGGGTACAGATACGCAGTATTTT CASSLTPRDFSWGTDTQYF